This T cell receptor beta chain was recorded in a study of Ad26.COV2.S vaccination and SARS-CoV-2 variants. In the study overall: Dosing was one shot or two shots 56 days apart.

Treatment described: roughly 18 received Ad26.COV2.S at low or high dose, single or two shots; 5 received placebo; per-sample allocation not given. Day 63 following the first vaccine or placebo injection was when the samples were taken. Ad26 vector vaccine expressed Wuhan-strain SARS-CoV-2 spike. Study-wide points: The study found higher spike-specific TCR breadth in vaccine than placebo recipients. Responses of T cells in total may have been underestimated by the TCR breadth and depth analyses.

Germline assignment: CDR1 MNHEY and CDR2 SMNVEV (reference sequence). CDR3 length: 15 amino acids. J lost 7 bases, V lost 3 bases, and 7 bases had no gene match. For this clone: Its antigen is still unknown.

TCRdb keeps only in-frame clones here, not all; method: immunoSEQ multiplex PCR. The sample holds hundreds of thousands of clones; more than 75% are singletons and the top ten take approximately 3.3%. The sequence was obtained from a person between 18 and 65 years old who received the Ad26.COV2.S COVID-19 vaccine or a placebo. The sample consisted of peripheral blood, taken in a trial of Ad26.COV2.S vaccine versus placebo. This chain connects TRBV27 to TRBJ2-1; the match to TRBD1 covers 9 bases. The chain's CDR3 is CASSFGTGGENEQFF. The CDR3 nucleotides read TGTGCCAGCAGTTTTGGAACAGGGGGCGAGAATGAGCAGTTCTTC.